The 27 T cell receptor beta chains reported below all come from one sample, sequenced in a study of OX40 agonist ivuxolimab in advanced cancers. Using immunoSEQ multiplex PCR, the repertoire was profiled, and TCRdb retains in-frame clones only, with some absent. The table lists approximately 90,000 clones, 85% to 90% of them singletons. The sample in question was CD4+ or CD8+ T cells sorted from blood, obtained in a trial of the OX40 agonist ivuxolimab. Receptors originate from an adult with an advanced solid tumor such as melanoma, head and neck, liver or kidney cancer.

This chain links TRBV5-4 with TRBJ2-7; 7 nucleotides match TRBD1. CDR1 is SGHNT, CDR2 YYREEE, per germline (reference sequence). There are 13 residues in the CDR3. V lost 1 base to trimming and J lost 6 bases; unmatched junction nucleotides: 4. In DNA, the CDR3 is TGTGCCAGCAGCTTGACAGGGGATGGCGAGCAGTACTTC. Its translation: CASSLTGDGEQYF.

This rearrangement joins TRBV5-1 to TRBJ2-7, with TRBD1 identical over 8 bases. The CDR3 has 14 residues. V gave up 2 bases and J gave up 4 bases; unmatched junction bases: 5. Germline loops: CDR1 SGHRS, CDR2 YFSETQ. CDR3 DNA sequence: TGCGCCAGCAGCTTTGCAACAGGGGGGTACGAGCAGTACTTC. Its protein product is CASSFATGGYEQYF.

The chain links TRBV5-4 to TRBJ2-1; TRBD2 matches at 13 bases. The germline V gene has CDR1 SGHNT and CDR2 YYREEE (reference sequence). CDR3 size: 15 residues. V was clipped by 4 bases and J by 9 bases; unmatched bases: 7. CDR3 sequence (DNA): TGTGCCAGCAGCCGCGGGACTAGCGGGACGGGTGAGCAGTTCTTC. Protein product: CASSRGTSGTGEQFF.

This clone was seen only once. V gene TRBV11-1 combines with J gene TRBJ1-5; the D is unclear. V shed 3 bases and J shed 2 bases, with 5 bases lying between them. CDR1 and CDR2 (germline): SGHAT, FQDESV (reference sequence). The CDR3 runs to 13 residues. CDR3 DNA: TGTGCCAGCAGCTTGGACGGCAATCAGCCCCAGCATTTT. Translation: CASSLDGNQPQHF.

The chain has TRBV9 and TRBJ2-6; D might be TRBD1 or TRBD2, each matching 5 bases. This CDR3 comprises 15 residues. Trimming removed 2 bases from V and 2 bases from J, with 8 bases in between. Germline-derived CDR1 and CDR2 are SGDLS and YYNGEE. CDR3: CASSVGGAGANVLTF. The CDR3 DNA reads TGTGCCAGCAGCGTTGGGGGAGCTGGGGCCAACGTCCTGACTTTC. Full variable domain (outside the CDR3, taken from reference TRBV9 and TRBJ2-6): DSGVTQTPKHLITATGQRVTLRCSPRSGDLSVYWYQQSLDQGLQFLIQYYNGEERAKGNILERFSAQQFPDLHSELNLSSLELGDSALYFCASSVGGAGANVLTFGAGSRLTVL.

The gene calls are TRBV10-2 and TRBJ1-2; possibly TRBD1 for D (6 bases). Trimming cost V 5 bases and J 1 base, with 11 bases left between them. This CDR3 has 14 residues. Germline V gives CDR1 WSHSY, CDR2 SAAADI. The CDR3: CASSTGTGNYGYTF. CDR3 nucleotides: TGCGCCAGCAGTACAGGGACCGGTAACTATGGCTACACCTTC.

V gene TRBV5-5 combines with J gene TRBJ2-7; 7 bases are a match to TRBD1. CDR3 size: 15 residues. CDR1 SGHKS and CDR2 YYEKEE come from the germline V gene (reference sequence). V trimming: 4 bases; J trimming: 4 bases; junction bases outside the gene matches: 11. The CDR3 region has the DNA TGTGCCAGCAGCCCACTTTGGGACAGAGGATACGAGCAGTACTTC. Protein: CASSPLWDRGYEQYF.

CDR3 loop: CASSFASEYPEAFF. The CDR3 DNA reads as TGTGCCAGCAGCTTTGCAAGCGAATACCCTGAAGCTTTCTTT. The rearrangement uses TRBV12-1 and TRBJ1-1. TRBV12-1 is a documented pseudogene. This CDR3 has 14 residues.

The genes are TRBV6-5 and TRBJ2-7, with D possibly matching TRBD1 (6 bases). This CDR3 is 16 amino acids long. V shed 4 bases and J shed 5 bases, with 21 bases lying between them. Germline-derived CDR1 and CDR2 are MNHEY and SVGAGI. The CDR3 DNA follows: TGTGCCAGCAGTTTTTCTGGACAGTACGGAAGTAACGAGCAGTACTTC. Protein product: CASSFSGQYGSNEQYF.

The sample holds one count of this clone. The V gene is TRBV5-4, the J gene TRBJ2-1, with 8 bases aligning to TRBD1. After removal of 3 bases from V and 8 bases from J, the junction contained 7 bases not matched to a gene. The CDR3 spans 14 residues. The germline V gene encodes CDR1 SGHNT and CDR2 YYREEE (reference sequence). The CDR3 coding sequence is TGTGCCAGCAGCTCGGGACAGGCTAGTTATGAGCAGTTCTTC. This gives the protein CASSSGQASYEQFF.

This chain connects TRBV13 to TRBJ1-2; perhaps TRBD1 as D (5 bases). Germline V lookup: CDR1 PRHDT, CDR2 FYEKMQ (reference sequence). V lost 1 base and J 5 bases, leaving 20 bases between the germline ends. The CDR3 sequence is 17 residues long. As DNA, the CDR3 is TGTGCCAGCAGCTTAGTTGGCTGGGGGAGCCCCCTATATGGCTACACCTTC. Its protein is CASSLVGWGSPLYGYTF.

This rearrangement joins TRBV7-9 to TRBJ2-1, with 10 positions matching TRBD2. The germline V gene has CDR1 SEHNR and CDR2 FQNEAQ (reference sequence). The J segment lost 5 bases and the V segment lost 3 bases, leaving 7 bases of the junction unmatched. The CDR3 runs 16 residues. This CDR3 reads CASSFWTSGTDNEQFF. The DNA of the CDR3 is TGTGCCAGCAGCTTCTGGACTAGCGGTACGGACAATGAGCAGTTCTTC.

The chain couples TRBV29-1 to TRBJ1-1; maybe TRBD1 (5 bases). V gave up 3 bases and J gave up 3 bases, with 17 bases separating them. CDR1 SQVTM and CDR2 ANQGSEA come from the germline V gene. This CDR3 spans 15 amino acids. The CDR3 bases are TGCAGCGTTGACGGCTACAGGAGGGAGGACACTGAAGCTTTCTTT. It is translated as CSVDGYRREDTEAFF. The full variable domain, with the rest looked up from reference TRBV29-1 and TRBJ1-1, is SAVISQKPSRDICQRGTSLTIQCQVDSQVTMMFWYRQQPGQSLTLIATANQGSEATYESGFVIDKFPISRPNLTFSTLTVSNMSPEDSSIYLCSVDGYRREDTEAFFGQGTRLTVV.

J is TRBJ2-6 and V is TRBV4-3; D is unresolved. Germline V gene data show CDR1 as LGHNA and CDR2 as YSLEER. V was clipped by 1 base and J by 2 bases, with 12 bases between them. The CDR3 sequence is 17 residues long. For the CDR3, the DNA is TGCGCCAGCAGCCAAGCGACCCGGAACCCTGGGGCCAACGTCCTGACTTTC. It specifies CASSQATRNPGANVLTF.

The chain joins TRBV15 to TRBJ1-5, with D unresolved. The V gene's germline CDR1 is LNHNV and CDR2 YYDKDF (reference sequence). The CDR3 covers 13 residues. With 1 base removed from V and 4 bases from J, the gap between germline ends came to 5 bases. CDR3 in amino acids: CATSRGRNQPQHF. Here the CDR3 DNA reads TGTGCCACCAGCAGAGGGAGGAATCAGCCCCAGCATTTT.

This rearrangement joins TRBV14 to TRBJ2-7; D gene unclear. Germline V CDR1 and CDR2: SGHDN, FVKESK. This CDR3 has 13 amino acids. Deletions cut 2 bases from V and 6 bases from J, with 11 bases between. The CDR3 reads CASSQSQLGEQYF. As DNA, the CDR3 is TGTGCCAGCAGCCAATCTCAGTTAGGCGAGCAGTACTTC.

The CDR3: CASRDRDAGELFF. CDR3 nucleotide sequence: TGTGCCAGCCGGGACAGGGATGCCGGGGAGCTGTTTTTT. This sequence joins TRBV19 and TRBJ2-2, with 9 bases identical to TRBD1. Germline lookup yields CDR1 LNHDA and CDR2 SQIVND (reference sequence). The CDR3 is 13 amino acids. The V segment lost 9 bases and the J segment 6 bases; nucleotides outside the gene matches: 5. Based on the CDR3 plus reference TRBV19 and TRBJ2-2, the full variable domain is DGGITQSPKYLFRKEGQNVTLSCEQNLNHDAMYWYRQDPGQGLRLIYYSQIVNDFQKGDIAEGYSVSREKKESFPLTVTSAQKNPTAFYLCASRDRDAGELFFGEGSRLTVL.

This rearrangement joins TRBV7-8 to TRBJ2-7, with TRBD2 identical over 14 bases. The CDR3 has 15 amino acids. V shed 5 bases, J shed 3 bases, and the junction held 3 bases outside the gene matches. Germline assignment: CDR1 SGHVS and CDR2 FQNEAQ. The CDR3 DNA is TGTGCCAGCAGCCGGGGGACTAGCGGGAGCTACGAGCAGTACTTC. This encodes CASSRGTSGSYEQYF.

About this clone itself: Distinct nucleotide sequences in the sample also encode this CDR3. V gene TRBV4-3 combines with J gene TRBJ2-7; D might be TRBD1 or TRBD2, each matching 6 bases. Germline V gene data show CDR1 as LGHNA and CDR2 as YSLEER. V lost 1 base, J lost 3 bases, and 10 bases lay in between. CDR3 length: 14 amino acids. The DNA of the CDR3 is TGCGCCAGCAGCCAAGGGAGGGGGAGCTACGAGCAGTACTTC. Protein product: CASSQGRGSYEQYF.

V and J are TRBV10-3 and TRBJ2-6, with D maybe TRBD1 (7 bases). This CDR3 contains 18 residues. Trimming stripped 4 bases from V and 0 bases from J, with 16 bases between. Looked up from germline, CDR1 is ENHRY and CDR2 is SYGVKD. The CDR3 DNA reads TGTGCCATCAGTGGATCAGGGGGGCCTGTCTCTGGGGCCAACGTCCTGACTTTC. This gives the protein CAISGSGGPVSGANVLTF.

The chain has TRBV6-5 and TRBJ1-1, with D hard to call. This CDR3 contains 15 residues. The germline V and J ends were trimmed by 4 bases and 5 bases, with 17 bases remaining between them. Germline-derived CDR1 and CDR2 are MNHEY and SVGAGI. The CDR3 is CASSSNMGRRTEAFF. CDR3 coding DNA: TGTGCCAGCAGTTCCAACATGGGAAGAAGAACTGAAGCTTTCTTT.

V usage is TRBV30 and J usage is TRBJ2-5, with no clear D. The CDR3 is 15 residues long. Germline V CDR1 and CDR2: GTSNPN, SVGIG (reference sequence). Trimming left V 2 bases short and J 1 base short, with 14 bases between. The CDR3, as DNA: TGTGCCTGGAGTCCACTTGATAGGGTCCAAGAGACCCAGTACTTC. Protein sequence: CAWSPLDRVQETQYF.

The chain recombines TRBV9 with TRBJ1-2, with 9 bases that match TRBD1. The CDR3 runs to 16 residues. Germline loops: CDR1 SGDLS, CDR2 YYNGEE. Trimming cost V 4 bases and J 5 bases; bases outside gene matches: 12. CDR3 amino acids: CASSSPGTGLRYGYTF. Here the CDR3 DNA reads TGTGCCAGCAGCTCCCCCGGGACAGGGTTACGGTATGGCTACACCTTC.

The chain has TRBV27 and TRBJ2-1, with D perhaps matching TRBD1 (6 bases). Per the germline V gene, CDR1 is MNHEY and CDR2 is SMNVEV (reference sequence). The V end lost 2 bases, the J end lost 7 bases, and 15 bases lay between the germline ends. The CDR3 sequence is 15 residues long. In nucleotides, the CDR3 is TGTGCCAGCAGTTTACTCGGGACACAGAGAAATGAGCAGTTCTTC. Its translation: CASSLLGTQRNEQFF.

This clone was seen a single time. The rearrangement joins TRBV6-5 to TRBJ1-1; D unresolved. The V end was cut by 6 bases, the J end by 3 bases, with 11 bases between. Germline loops: CDR1 MNHEY, CDR2 SVGAGI. This CDR3 is built from 13 residues. CDR3 sequence reads: CASRRGPDTEAFF. The CDR3 DNA follows: TGTGCCAGCAGACGAGGTCCCGACACTGAAGCTTTCTTT.

The V gene is TRBV29-1, the J gene TRBJ2-2; D is unclear. Germline CDR1 is SQVTM and CDR2 is ANQGSEA. V lost 3 bases and J lost 7, with 6 bases in between. This CDR3 has 11 residues. For the CDR3, the DNA is TGCAGCGTTGATAAGGTCGGGGAGCTGTTTTTT. It specifies CSVDKVGELFF.

The chain recombines TRBV19 with TRBJ1-1; D remains ambiguous. Germline V lookup: CDR1 LNHDA, CDR2 SQIVND (reference sequence). The ends were cut back, 5 bases at V and 0 bases at J, with 16 bases in the middle. The CDR3 contains 16 residues. The CDR3: CASSANPGVVNTEAFF. DNA for the CDR3: TGTGCCAGTAGTGCCAACCCCGGGGTAGTGAACACTGAAGCTTTCTTT. The full variable domain, its missing parts supplied by reference TRBV19 and TRBJ1-1, is DGGITQSPKYLFRKEGQNVTLSCEQNLNHDAMYWYRQDPGQGLRLIYYSQIVNDFQKGDIAEGYSVSREKKESFPLTVTSAQKNPTAFYLCASSANPGVVNTEAFFGQGTRLTVV.